This TCR beta chain came from a study of cytotoxic CD8 clonotypes in ibrutinib-treated CLL. Using immunoSEQ multiplex PCR, the repertoire was profiled, and TCRdb retains in-frame clones only, with some absent. The repertoire includes 150,000 to 200,000 clones, about 72% of them detected once, and 13% sits in the top ten. Trimming removed 6 bases at V and 2 bases at J, with 11 bases between. Germline CDR1 and CDR2: MNHEY and SVGAGI. The CDR3 is 13 amino acids. Whole-study findings and limits: Samples were collected at differing times from sustained-remission and progressing patients. At ibrutinib response, clonality increased, and at progression it declined back toward baseline. Clonality measured at baseline exceeded age-matched healthy donors, tracking circulating CD8+ T-cell counts.

Worth noting for this clone: Its antigen is not identified.

This clonotype originated in a human donor with chronic lymphocytic leukemia. This sample comprised PBMCs, obtained after 24 months of ibrutinib treatment. This chain connects TRBV6-5 to TRBJ2-7, with unresolved D. The CDR3 spells CASSVSVTYEQYF. The CDR3 DNA sequence: TGTGCCAGCAGCGTAAGCGTCACCTACGAGCAGTACTTC.